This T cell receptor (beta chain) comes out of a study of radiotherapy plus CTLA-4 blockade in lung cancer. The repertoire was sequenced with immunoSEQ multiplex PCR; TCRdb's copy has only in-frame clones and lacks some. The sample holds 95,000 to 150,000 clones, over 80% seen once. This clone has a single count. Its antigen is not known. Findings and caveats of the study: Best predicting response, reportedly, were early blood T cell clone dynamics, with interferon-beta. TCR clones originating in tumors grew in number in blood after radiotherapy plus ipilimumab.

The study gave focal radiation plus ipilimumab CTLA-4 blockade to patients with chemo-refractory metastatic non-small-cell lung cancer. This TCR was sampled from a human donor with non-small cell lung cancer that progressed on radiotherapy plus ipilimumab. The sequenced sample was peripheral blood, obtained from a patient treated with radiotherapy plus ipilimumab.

The CDR3 reads CASSLITTENTEAFF. For the CDR3, the DNA is TGTGCCAGCAGCTTGATCACGACCGAGAACACTGAAGCTTTCTTT. The genes are TRBV7-2 and TRBJ1-1; no reliable D call. The germline V gene has CDR1 SGHTA and CDR2 FQGNSA. Trimming took 3 bases from V and 1 from J, leaving 12 bases between them. The CDR3 runs 15 residues.